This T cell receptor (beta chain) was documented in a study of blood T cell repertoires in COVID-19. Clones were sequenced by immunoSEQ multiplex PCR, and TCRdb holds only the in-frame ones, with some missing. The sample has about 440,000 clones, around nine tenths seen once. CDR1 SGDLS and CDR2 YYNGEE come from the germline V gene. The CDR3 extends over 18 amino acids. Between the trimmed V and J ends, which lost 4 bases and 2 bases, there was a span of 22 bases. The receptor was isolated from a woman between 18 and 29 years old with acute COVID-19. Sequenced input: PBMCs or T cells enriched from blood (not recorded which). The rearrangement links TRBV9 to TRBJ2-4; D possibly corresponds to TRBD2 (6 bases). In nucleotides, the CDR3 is TGTGCCAGCAGCCCATTTGCGTCAAGCGGGCGACCCAAAAACATTCAGTACTTC. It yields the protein CASSPFASSGRPKNIQYF.